The 30 T cell receptor beta chains presented below share a single source sample, sequenced in a study of blood T cell repertoires in COVID-19 (dated by TCRdb to 2020 to 2021). Library preparation employed the immunoSEQ multiplex PCR assay. Entries here come from immuneACCESS through TCRdb and include only in-frame sequences with V and J called. Some clones fail to appear in such tables; in the studies checked, an unresolved V gene covers under half of the shortfall, and the cause of the remainder is unknown. The sample contains approximately 15,000 clones, approximately 83% of them found a single time. Jointly, the top ten make up just over 9% of the sample. Sample: peripheral blood. These receptors came from a human donor in a cohort sampled during active COVID-19.

The chain combines TRBV29-1 with TRBJ1-1; D is perhaps TRBD1 (5 bases). The CDR3 covers 13 residues. V gave up 6 bases and J gave up 4 bases, with 15 bases separating them. Germline CDR1 SQVTM, CDR2 ANQGSEA. The DNA for the CDR3 is TGCAGCGTGACCACAGGTAGAGGCACTGAAGCTTTCTTT. This translates into CSVTTGRGTEAFF.

This clone has a single count. The V gene is TRBV18, the J gene TRBJ1-1; D is undetermined. The CDR3 is made up of 15 amino acids. Germline V gene lookup returns CDR1 KGHSH and CDR2 LQKENI. V was trimmed by 3 bases and J by 1 base, leaving 12 bases between them. CDR3 coding DNA: TGTGCCAGCTCACCGGCTCGAGGGTCGAACACTGAAGCTTTCTTT. Translating gives CASSPARGSNTEAFF.

The V gene is TRBV10-3, the J gene TRBJ2-5; 13 bases fit TRBD2. This CDR3 region has 15 residues. Germline V CDR1 and CDR2: ENHRY, SYGVKD. The V segment lost 4 bases and the J segment 5 bases; nucleotides outside the gene matches: 4. CDR3 in amino acids: CAISAGLAGAETQYF. Here the CDR3 DNA reads TGTGCCATCAGTGCCGGACTAGCGGGAGCTGAGACCCAGTACTTC.

The chain links TRBV6-5 to TRBJ2-2; 8 bases are a match to TRBD1. Unmatched junction bases numbered 7, after V lost 6 bases and J lost 4 bases. Germline CDR1 reads MNHEY; CDR2 reads SVGAGI. The CDR3 runs to 15 residues. CDR3: CASSLPGTGTGELFF. The DNA of the CDR3 is TGTGCCAGCAGCCTCCCCGGGACAGGCACCGGGGAGCTGTTTTTT.

The rearrangement links TRBV19 to TRBJ1-6; D is uncertain. This CDR3 contains 14 residues. Deletions cut 3 bases from V and 10 bases from J, with 13 bases between. CDR1 and CDR2 from the germline V gene are LNHDA and SQIVND (reference sequence). Here the CDR3 reads CASSIRDAESPLHF. The CDR3 DNA reads as TGTGCCAGTAGTATCCGGGATGCGGAGTCACCCCTCCACTTT.

Written as DNA, the CDR3 is TGTGCCAGCAGCTTGACTAGCGGGAACACCGGGGAGCTGTTTTTT. Amino acids: CASSLTSGNTGELFF. The chain has TRBV5-6 and TRBJ2-2; 8 bases are shared with TRBD2. CDR1 and CDR2 (germline): SGHDT, YYEEEE. The V gene end was trimmed by 1 base and the J gene end by 1 base; junction bases not matched to a gene: 0. The CDR3 is 15 residues long.

The chain recombines TRBV29-1 with TRBJ2-3, with 10 bases identical to TRBD2. CDR1 SQVTM and CDR2 ANQGSEA come from the germline V gene. With 2 bases clipped from V and 6 bases from J, the junction kept 5 bases outside the gene matches. The CDR3 has 14 amino acids. DNA of the CDR3: TGCAGCGTTGAACAGCGGGAGGGCCCGGATACGCAGTATTTT. Its translation: CSVEQREGPDTQYF.

This clone was counted between two and nine times. The chain joins TRBV4-1 to TRBJ2-1; the D gene is possibly TRBD1 (7 bases). Germline CDR1 reads MGHRA; CDR2 reads YSYEKL. This CDR3 is 15 amino acids long. V lost 1 base and J lost 6, with 13 bases in between. This CDR3 reads CASSQGRGRGNEQFF. The CDR3, as DNA: TGCGCCAGCAGCCAAGGGAGGGGGCGAGGCAATGAGCAGTTCTTC.

This clone has a single count. The rearrangement links TRBV3-1 (or the pseudogene TRBV3-2) to TRBJ2-7; maybe TRBD2 (5 bases). V lost 3 bases and J lost 2, with 8 bases in between. There are 13 residues in the CDR3. Looked up from germline, CDR1 is LGHDT and CDR2 is YNNKEL (reference sequence). The CDR3, as DNA: TGTGCCAGCAGCCATGGACTCCCCTACGAGCAGTACTTC. Amino acids: CASSHGLPYEQYF.

The chain links TRBV9 to TRBJ2-2; TRBD2 might be the D (5 bases). Germline V gives CDR1 SGDLS, CDR2 YYNGEE. V lost 3 bases and J lost 3, with 9 bases in between. The CDR3 is 14 residues long. The CDR3 nucleotides are TGTGCCAGCAGCGCGTACGGGGACACCGGGGAGCTGTTTTTT. Translated, it gives CASSAYGDTGELFF.

V and J are TRBV19 and TRBJ1-4; D uncertain. Trimming shortened V by 4 bases and J by 13 bases, and 13 bases separated the two germline ends. Germline V lookup: CDR1 LNHDA, CDR2 SQIVND (reference sequence). The CDR3 runs to 12 residues. The CDR3 DNA is TGTGCCAGTAGTACGGACTCCCGGGTACTGTTTTTT. This gives the protein CASSTDSRVLFF.

The CDR3: CAIGETDWDTEAFF. As DNA, the CDR3 is TGTGCCATCGGCGAGACAGATTGGGACACTGAAGCTTTCTTT. The chain joins TRBV10-3 to TRBJ1-1, with TRBD1 as a possible D gene (5 bases). V was trimmed by 8 bases and J by 3 bases, leaving 16 bases between them. Germline V gene sequence: CDR1 ENHRY, CDR2 SYGVKD. This CDR3 contains 14 residues.

The chain uses TRBV28 and TRBJ2-1, with 11 bases lining up with TRBD2. Germline V gives CDR1 MDHEN, CDR2 SYDVKM. This CDR3 contains 15 residues. J was trimmed by 7 bases and V by 5 bases; bases with no gene match: 7. CDR3 amino acids: CASSMTSGNRNEQFF. Written as DNA, the CDR3 is TGTGCCAGCAGTATGACTAGCGGGAATAGGAATGAGCAGTTCTTC. The full variable domain, rest sourced from reference TRBV28 and TRBJ2-1, is DVKVTQSSRYLVKRTGEKVFLECVQDMDHENMFWYRQDPGLGLRLIYFSYDVKMKEKGDIPEGYSVSREKKERFSLILESASTNQTSMYLCASSMTSGNRNEQFFGPGTRLTVL.

This clone was seen more than once but under ten times. V is TRBV4-2 and J is TRBJ2-5, with 9 bases lining up with TRBD2. This CDR3 is 17 amino acids long. Per germline, CDR1 LGHNA and CDR2 YNFKEQ. Unmatched junction bases numbered 12, after V lost 3 bases and J lost 4 bases. The CDR3 sequence: CASSQGGGRAWGETQYF. As DNA, the CDR3 is TGTGCCAGCAGCCAGGGGGGCGGGAGGGCCTGGGGAGAGACCCAGTACTTC.

This clone is judged medium-sized. This chain uses TRBV2 with TRBJ2-7, with 11 bases that match TRBD2. V trimming: 4 bases; J trimming: 3 bases; junction bases outside the gene matches: 11. The CDR3 loop spans 17 amino acids. CDR1 is SNHLY and CDR2 is FYNNEI in the germline V gene. The CDR3 nucleotides read TGTGCCAGCAGTGCCCTGCGACTAGCGGGAACGAACTACGAGCAGTACTTC. This gives the protein CASSALRLAGTNYEQYF.

In its sample, this clone ranks as medium-sized (0.01 to 0.1%). V is TRBV7-9 and J is TRBJ2-7; tentatively, D is TRBD2 (6 bases). The CDR3 runs to 16 residues. The V gene's germline CDR1 is SEHNR and CDR2 FQNEAQ (reference sequence). V lost 4 bases, J lost 1 base, and 17 bases lay in between. The CDR3 loop reads CASSWVGGDPSYEQYF. As DNA, the CDR3 is TGTGCCAGCAGCTGGGTCGGAGGGGACCCTTCCTACGAGCAGTACTTC.

J is TRBJ2-3 and V is TRBV15; D remains unclear. The germline CDR1 and CDR2 sequences are LNHNV and YYDKDF (reference sequence). This CDR3 contains 17 residues. Trimming cost V 0 bases and J 2 bases, with 15 bases left between them. The CDR3 DNA reads as TGTGCCACCAGCAGAGAACCCTCTGTCGCGGACACAGATACGCAGTATTTT. Residues: CATSREPSVADTDTQYF.

The chain employs TRBV11-1 and TRBJ1-2; no reliable D call. V was trimmed by 0 bases and J by 8 bases, leaving 16 bases between them. Per the germline V gene, CDR1 is SGHAT and CDR2 is FQDESV (reference sequence). There are 15 residues in the CDR3. CDR3 amino acids: CASSLAGRASGGYTF. CDR3 nucleotide sequence: TGTGCCAGCAGCTTAGCGGGGAGGGCGTCGGGCGGCTACACCTTC.

The chain couples TRBV27 to TRBJ2-3; the match to TRBD2 covers 10 bases. V gave up 5 bases and J gave up 1 base; unmatched junction bases: 6. The CDR3 contains 16 residues. Per germline, CDR1 MNHEY and CDR2 SMNVEV (reference sequence). CDR3 in amino acids: CASSRPSGSGTDTQYF. DNA of the CDR3: TGTGCCAGCAGTCGCCCTAGCGGGAGTGGCACAGATACGCAGTATTTT.

The V call is TRBV29-1, the J call TRBJ2-1; 7 nucleotides align to TRBD1. Looked up from germline, CDR1 is SQVTM and CDR2 is ANQGSEA. The CDR3 consists of 13 residues. Trimming took 5 bases from V and 3 from J; bases not matched to a gene: 4. CDR3 nucleotide sequence: TGCAGCGTTACGACAGGGATCTACAATGAGCAGTTCTTC. It yields the protein CSVTTGIYNEQFF.

The rearrangement joins TRBV28 to TRBJ2-3; tentative D call: TRBD2 (6 bases). The CDR3 sequence is 14 residues long. Trimming stripped 10 bases from V and 4 bases from J, with 18 bases between. Germline V gives CDR1 MDHEN, CDR2 SYDVKM. CDR3 loop: CATRLGGRADTQYF. The CDR3, as DNA: TGTGCCACCCGCCTTGGGGGGAGAGCAGATACGCAGTATTTT.

This clone has a handful of counts. This rearrangement joins TRBV7-2 to TRBJ1-4; 11 bases agree with TRBD1. There are 15 residues in the CDR3. Losses at the gene ends were 3 bases for V and 3 bases for J; bases not matched to a gene: 0. CDR1 SGHTA and CDR2 FQGNSA come from the germline V gene. As DNA, the CDR3 is TGTGCCAGCAGCTTGGACAGGGGGCCTAATGAAAAACTGTTTTTT. It is translated as CASSLDRGPNEKLFF.

The rearrangement uses TRBV4-1 and TRBJ2-2; 7 bases are shared with TRBD2. Germline V CDR1 and CDR2: MGHRA, YSYEKL. This CDR3 contains 16 residues. The ends lost 5 bases at V and 1 base at J; junction bases unmatched: 7. The CDR3 spells CASSALAEMNTGELFF. CDR3 DNA sequence: TGCGCCAGCAGCGCCCTAGCGGAAATGAACACCGGGGAGCTGTTTTTT.

V is TRBV5-5 and J is TRBJ1-3, with D possibly matching TRBD1 (5 bases). Per germline, CDR1 SGHKS and CDR2 YYEKEE (reference sequence). The CDR3 is made up of 14 amino acids. Trimming shortened V by 4 bases and J by 4 bases, and 12 bases separated the two germline ends. The CDR3 DNA is TGTGCCAGCAGCAACCTCGGGGGAGGAAACACCATATATTTT. This codes for CASSNLGGGNTIYF.

Here the CDR3 reads CASSPGLASYEQYF. Here the CDR3 DNA reads TGCGCCAGCAGCCCGGGACTAGCTTCCTACGAGCAGTACTTC. The chain is built from TRBV5-1 and TRBJ2-7; TRBD2 aligns across 9 bases. The CDR3 is 14 residues long. With 4 bases clipped from V and 1 base from J, the junction kept 3 bases outside the gene matches. The germline CDR1 and CDR2 sequences are SGHRS and YFSETQ.

The chain has TRBV6-5 and TRBJ1-2, with TRBD1 matching over 10 bases. Trimming cost V 4 bases and J 7 bases; bases outside gene matches: 6. This CDR3 is built from 14 residues. CDR1 is MNHEY, CDR2 SVGAGI, per germline. CDR3 sequence (DNA): TGTGCCAGCAGTTCCGGGACAGGGGTTGGTGGCTACACCTTC. Its translation: CASSSGTGVGGYTF.

The V and J genes are TRBV27 and TRBJ2-1; TRBD1 matches at 10 bases. V trimming: 5 bases; J trimming: 2 bases; junction bases outside the gene matches: 6. CDR3 length equals 16 residues. The germline V gene encodes CDR1 MNHEY and CDR2 SMNVEV (reference sequence). CDR3 in amino acids: CASSITGTGAYNEQFF. CDR3 nucleotides: TGTGCCAGCAGTATTACCGGGACAGGGGCCTACAATGAGCAGTTCTTC.

The chain joins TRBV11-2 to TRBJ2-2; tentatively, D is TRBD1 (5 bases). Germline CDR1 and CDR2: SGHAT and FQNNGV. The CDR3 extends over 14 amino acids. V lost 5 bases and J 8 bases, leaving 15 bases between the germline ends. The CDR3 loop is CASSAPVGAGELFF. CDR3 bases: TGTGCCAGCAGCGCCCCAGTAGGGGCGGGGGAGCTGTTTTTT.

The CDR3 DNA is TGTGCCAGCAGTGAACGTTCAGGGGGCTACACCTTC. It translates to CASSERSGGYTF. The rearrangement links TRBV2 to TRBJ1-2; tentatively, D is TRBD1 (5 bases). Germline CDR1 is SNHLY and CDR2 is FYNNEI. This CDR3 region has 12 residues. V gave up 2 bases and J gave up 8 bases, with 9 bases separating them.

This chain links TRBV21-1 with TRBJ2-5; the D call TRBD1 from the table was never checked on the DNA. TRBV21-1 is marked as a pseudogene. This CDR3 has 12 residues. The CDR3 loop is CASSKGQETQYF. CDR3 sequence (DNA): TGTGCCAGCAGCAAAGGACAGGAGACCCAGTACTTC.